A selection of T cell receptor beta chains follows, all from one sample in a study of spatial heterogeneity in lung cancer. TCRdb re-called the 5' RACE reads through MiXCR, storing one row per CDR3 protein. The data show around 23,000 distinct CDR3 sequences, under 5.5% seen once. Sequenced material: PBMCs, taken at surgery. The source is a male donor with early-stage non-small cell lung cancer. Each CDR3 is given with its conserved first and last residue. The order of the fields is clone size, D gene, V gene, J gene, CDR3 DNA, CDR3 protein. D genes are given only for firm matches. Not all rows give a size; the values are once, few, many and, for expanded clones, a class.

>NA|NA|TRBV28|TRBJ2-7
TGTGCCAGCAGTTTAACCCAGGGGAGGTACGAGCAGTACTTC
CASSLTQGRYEQYF
>many|NA|TRBV7-2|TRBJ2-1
TGTGCCAGCAGTCCAGCTGCAGGGTCTAATGAGCAGTTCTTC
CASSPAAGSNEQFF
>many|TRBD1|TRBV7-3|TRBJ2-3
TGTGCCAGCAGCTTATCGGACAGGCAAAGAGCAGATACGCAGTATTTT
CASSLSDRQRADTQYF
>many|NA|TRBV24-1|TRBJ2-5
TGTGCCTCCTCCCTCGGGGAGACCCAGTACTTC
CASSLGETQYF
>many|NA|TRBV7-2|TRBJ2-3
TGTGCCAGCAGCTCGCCGCCGAGAACGCAGTATTTT
CASSSPPRTQYF
>many|NA|TRBV6-5|TRBJ2-5
TGTGCCAGCAGTTACGGGAAGACCCAGTACTTC
CASSYGKTQYF
>many|TRBD1|TRBV28|TRBJ2-7
TGTGCCAGCAGTTCCTCCTCCGGGACAGGGCTGTACGAGCAGTACTTC
CASSSSSGTGLYEQYF
>many|TRBD1|TRBV18|TRBJ2-3
TGTGCCAGCTCACAGGTCGACAGGGACGGCACAGATACGCAGTATTTT
CASSQVDRDGTDTQYF
>many|NA|TRBV6-4|TRBJ2-1
TGTGCCAGAATCGGGACCGCAGCTCAGTTCTTC
CARIGTAAQFF
>many|NA|TRBV19|TRBJ2-2
TGTGCCAGTAGTATAAGTCCCTCGGGGCAGGGGACCGGGGAGCTGTTTTTT
CASSISPSGQGTGELFF
>many|NA|TRBV2|TRBJ2-2
TGTGCCAGCAGTGAAGGGCAGGGGGGCACCGGGGAGCTGTTTTTT
CASSEGQGGTGELFF
>many|TRBD1|TRBV28|TRBJ1-6
TGTGCCAGCACCCCACAGGGGGCAGTCTATAATTCACCCCTCCACTTT
CASTPQGAVYNSPLHF
>medium-sized|TRBD1|TRBV6-2/TRBV6-3|TRBJ2-5
TGTGCCAGCAGCCGGGGACAGCAAGAGACCCAGTACTTC
CASSRGQQETQYF
>many|NA|TRBV7-2|TRBJ2-7
TGTGCCAGCAGCTTATACGGGTACGAGCAGTACTTC
CASSLYGYEQYF
>many|TRBD2|TRBV19|TRBJ2-1
TGTGCCAGTAGTGTGACGGGAGGAGACAATGAGCAGTTCTTC
CASSVTGGDNEQFF
>many|NA|TRBV29-1|TRBJ2-7
TGCAGCGTTAAAAAGGTGGCAGACTCCTACGAGCAGTACTTC
CSVKKVADSYEQYF
>few|NA|TRBV3-1|TRBJ1-4
TGTGCCAGCAGCCCCTACCGGGGGACTAATGAAAAACTGTTTTTT
CASSPYRGTNEKLFF
>many|TRBD1|TRBV18|TRBJ2-7
TGTGCCAGCTCATTAAATCGGGCACAGGGGGACCTCTACGAGCAGTACTTC
CASSLNRAQGDLYEQYF
>many|TRBD1|TRBV7-8|TRBJ1-5
TGTGCCAGCAGCTTAGGGCAGGGGGATCAGCAGCCCCAGCATTTT
CASSLGQGDQQPQHF
>NA|TRBD1|TRBV5-5|TRBJ1-4
TGTGCCAGCAGCTTGGTTTCCGGGACAGGGGGCGCCGGTGAAAAACTGTTTTTT
CASSLVSGTGGAGEKLFF
>many|TRBD2|TRBV10-3|TRBJ2-5
TGTGCCATCAGTGAGACCCGCTTGGGGGAGGGACAAGAGACCCAGTACTTC
CAISETRLGEGQETQYF
>many|TRBD1|TRBV5-1|TRBJ2-3
TGCGCCAGCAGCTCCCGGGACAGGTCGGCAGATACGCAGTATTTT
CASSSRDRSADTQYF
>many|TRBD1|TRBV7-6|TRBJ2-2
TGTGCCAGCAGCCCCCGACAGGGGGGGGTTGGCGGGGAGCTGTTTTTT
CASSPRQGGVGGELFF
>few|TRBD1|TRBV6-5|TRBJ2-3
TGTGCCAGCAGTTACATCGGACAGGGGGAAAAAAGCACAGATACGCAGTATTTT
CASSYIGQGEKSTDTQYF
>many|NA|TRBV15|TRBJ1-5
TGTGCCACCAGCAGAGGGTCGAACACAGGGTCTGGCAATCAGCCCCAGCATTTT
CATSRGSNTGSGNQPQHF
>many|NA|TRBV5-1|TRBJ1-1
TGCGCCAGCAGCTTGGGGGTGGTGAACACTGAAGCTTTCTTT
CASSLGVVNTEAFF
>many|NA|TRBV12-3/TRBV12-4|TRBJ1-2
TGTGCCAGCAGCCCCCCGGCAGTCAGTCGTTACTATGGCTACACCTTC
CASSPPAVSRYYGYTF
>many|NA|TRBV15|TRBJ1-2
TGTGCCACCAGCAGAGAGGCGGGGGCTGGTGGCTACACCTTC
CATSREAGAGGYTF
>NA|TRBD1|TRBV6-2/TRBV6-3|TRBJ2-3
TGTGCCAGCAGCCCGGGACAGGGGGTTTTGACGGATACGCAGTATTTT
CASSPGQGVLTDTQYF
>many|NA|TRBV6-2/TRBV6-3|TRBJ1-1
TGTGCCAGCAGTTATAGGGTCACTGAAGCTTTCTTT
CASSYRVTEAFF
>many|NA|TRBV5-1|TRBJ2-7
TGCGCCAGCAGCTTGGGAGGGGCGCGGGGTTACGAGCAGTACTTC
CASSLGGARGYEQYF
>many|TRBD1|TRBV30|TRBJ1-1
TGTGCCTGGAGACAGGGACGTTGGGACAGAGCTGAAGCTTTCTTT
CAWRQGRWDRAEAFF
>many|TRBD2|TRBV4-1|TRBJ2-3
TGCGCCAGCAGCCCGCTAGCGGGGAGAGCAGGCACAGATACGCAGTATTTT
CASSPLAGRAGTDTQYF
>many|NA|TRBV12-5|TRBJ1-2
TGTGCTAGTGGTACCTTGTTAGGTGGCTACACCTTC
CASGTLLGGYTF
>many|TRBD1|TRBV28|TRBJ2-1
TGTGCCAGCAGTTTCCAGGTAGGGGGCGCGAGGAATGAGCAGTTCTTC
CASSFQVGGARNEQFF
>few|NA|TRBV7-2|TRBJ2-2
TGTGCCAGCAGCGGGGACGGAGCTACCGGGGAGCTGTTTTTT
CASSGDGATGELFF
>large|TRBD1|TRBV19|TRBJ1-2
TGTGCCAGTACTATCCACGAAGGGGGCGCAGGTGGCTACACCTTC
CASTIHEGGAGGYTF
>many|NA|TRBV20-1|TRBJ1-1
TGCAGTGTTGAACAGAACACTGAAGCTTTCTTT
CSVEQNTEAFF
>many|NA|TRBV7-6|TRBJ1-1
TGTGCCAGCAGCTTAGGTTGGGGGGTGAACACTGAAGCTTTCTTT
CASSLGWGVNTEAFF
>medium-sized|TRBD2|TRBV11-2|TRBJ2-5
TGTGCCAGCAGCTTAGAAAGGTCCAGCGGGAGCGGAGAGACCCAGTACTTC
CASSLERSSGSGETQYF
>many|NA|TRBV5-1|TRBJ2-6
TGCGCCAGCACTCTACAGCCAGGAGGTGGGGCCAACGTCCTGACTTTC
CASTLQPGGGANVLTF
>NA|NA|TRBV3-1|TRBJ1-5
TGTGCCAGCAGCCAAGATGCGACGGCGAATCAGCCCCAGCATTTT
CASSQDATANQPQHF
>many|NA|TRBV7-2|TRBJ2-7
TGTGCCAGCAGCTTAGGGGCGAGCTACGAGCAGTACTTC
CASSLGASYEQYF
>many|NA|TRBV7-2|TRBJ1-5
TGTGCCAGCAGCTTAGTTGCCAGGGACAATCAGCCCCAGCATTTT
CASSLVARDNQPQHF